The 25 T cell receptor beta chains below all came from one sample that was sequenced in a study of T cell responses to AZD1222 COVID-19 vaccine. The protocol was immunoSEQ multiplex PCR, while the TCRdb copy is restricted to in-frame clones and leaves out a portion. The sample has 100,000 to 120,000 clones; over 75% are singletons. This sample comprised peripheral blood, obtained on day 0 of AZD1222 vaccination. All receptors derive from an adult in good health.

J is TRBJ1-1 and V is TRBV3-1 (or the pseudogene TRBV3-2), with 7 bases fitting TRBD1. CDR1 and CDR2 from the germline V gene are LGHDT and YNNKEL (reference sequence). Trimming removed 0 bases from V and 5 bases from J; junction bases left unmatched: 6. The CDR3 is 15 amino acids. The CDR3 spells CASSQDHRGWTEAFF. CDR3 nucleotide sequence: TGTGCCAGCAGCCAAGATCACAGGGGCTGGACTGAAGCTTTCTTT.

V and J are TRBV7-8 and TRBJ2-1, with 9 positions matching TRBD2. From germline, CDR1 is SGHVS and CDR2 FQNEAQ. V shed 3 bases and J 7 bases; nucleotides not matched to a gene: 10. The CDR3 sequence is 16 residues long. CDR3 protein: CASSFKVAGDTNEQFF. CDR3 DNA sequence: TGTGCCAGCAGCTTTAAAGTAGCGGGGGATACGAATGAGCAGTTCTTC.

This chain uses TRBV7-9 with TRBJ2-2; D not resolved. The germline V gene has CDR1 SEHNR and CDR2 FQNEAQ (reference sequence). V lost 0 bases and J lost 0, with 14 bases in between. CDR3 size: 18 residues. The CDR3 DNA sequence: TGTGCCAGCAGCTTAGCGAACCCTGTTGCTTCGAACACCGGGGAGCTGTTTTTT. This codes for CASSLANPVASNTGELFF.

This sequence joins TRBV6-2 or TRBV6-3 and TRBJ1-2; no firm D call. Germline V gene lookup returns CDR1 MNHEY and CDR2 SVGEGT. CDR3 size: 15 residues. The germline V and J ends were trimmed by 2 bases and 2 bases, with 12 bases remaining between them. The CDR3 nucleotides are TGTGCCAGCAGTTACGGATGGAGACTCAACTATGGCTACACCTTC. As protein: CASSYGWRLNYGYTF.

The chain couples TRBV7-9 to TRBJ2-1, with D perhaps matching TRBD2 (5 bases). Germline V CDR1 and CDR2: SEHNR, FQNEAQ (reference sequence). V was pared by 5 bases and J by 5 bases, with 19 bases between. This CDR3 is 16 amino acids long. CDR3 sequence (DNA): TGTGCCAGCAGCCCCCCTTATGCGGGCTCGAACAATGAGCAGTTCTTC. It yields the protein CASSPPYAGSNNEQFF.

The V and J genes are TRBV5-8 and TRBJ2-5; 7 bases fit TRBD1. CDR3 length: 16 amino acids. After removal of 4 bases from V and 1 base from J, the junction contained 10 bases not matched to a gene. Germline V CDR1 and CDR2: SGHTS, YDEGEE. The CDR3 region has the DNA TGTGCCAGCAGCCCAAACAGGGGCCTCATCCAAGAGACCCAGTACTTC. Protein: CASSPNRGLIQETQYF.

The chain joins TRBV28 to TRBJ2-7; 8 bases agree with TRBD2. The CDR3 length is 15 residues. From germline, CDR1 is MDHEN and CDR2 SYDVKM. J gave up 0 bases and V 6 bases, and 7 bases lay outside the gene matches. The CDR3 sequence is CASRPSGGNSYEQYF. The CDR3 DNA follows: TGTGCCAGCAGGCCCAGCGGGGGTAACTCCTACGAGCAGTACTTC.

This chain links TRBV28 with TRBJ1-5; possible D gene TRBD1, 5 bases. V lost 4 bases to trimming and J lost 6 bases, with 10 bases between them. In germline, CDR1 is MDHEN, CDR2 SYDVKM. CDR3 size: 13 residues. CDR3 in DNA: TGTGCCAGCAGTTCGGGGCAGATTCAGCCCCAGCATTTT. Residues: CASSSGQIQPQHF.

The DNA for the CDR3 is TGCGCCAGCAGCCTCTGGGGACAGGGTAACTATGGCTACACCTTC. It is translated as CASSLWGQGNYGYTF. This sequence joins TRBV5-1 and TRBJ1-2; 9 bases line up with TRBD1. The CDR3 length is 15 residues. Germline assignment: CDR1 SGHRS and CDR2 YFSETQ. The J segment lost 1 base and the V segment lost 4 bases, leaving 5 bases of the junction unmatched.

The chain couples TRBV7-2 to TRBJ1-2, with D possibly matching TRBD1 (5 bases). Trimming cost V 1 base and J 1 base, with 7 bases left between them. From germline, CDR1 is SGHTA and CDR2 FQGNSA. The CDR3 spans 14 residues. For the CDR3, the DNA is TGTGCCAGCAGCTTAGGACAGCTTAACTATGGCTACACCTTC. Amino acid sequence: CASSLGQLNYGYTF.

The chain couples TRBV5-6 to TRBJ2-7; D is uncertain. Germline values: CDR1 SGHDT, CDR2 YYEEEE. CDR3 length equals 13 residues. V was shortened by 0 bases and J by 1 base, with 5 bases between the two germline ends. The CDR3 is CASSLGYSYEQYF. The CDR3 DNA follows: TGTGCCAGCAGCTTGGGTTATTCCTACGAGCAGTACTTC.

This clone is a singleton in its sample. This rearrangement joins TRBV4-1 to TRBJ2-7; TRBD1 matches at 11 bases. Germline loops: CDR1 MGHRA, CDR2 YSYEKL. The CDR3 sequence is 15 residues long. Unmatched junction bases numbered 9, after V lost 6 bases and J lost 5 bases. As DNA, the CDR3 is TGCGCCAGCAGGTCACCGGGACAGGGGGACCACGAGCAGTACTTC. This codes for CASRSPGQGDHEQYF.

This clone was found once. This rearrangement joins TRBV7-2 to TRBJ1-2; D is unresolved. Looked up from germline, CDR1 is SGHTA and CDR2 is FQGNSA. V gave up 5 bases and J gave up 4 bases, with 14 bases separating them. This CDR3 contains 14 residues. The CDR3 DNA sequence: TGTGCCAGCAGCCCGCCGTTAGATGTCTATGGCTACACCTTC. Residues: CASSPPLDVYGYTF.

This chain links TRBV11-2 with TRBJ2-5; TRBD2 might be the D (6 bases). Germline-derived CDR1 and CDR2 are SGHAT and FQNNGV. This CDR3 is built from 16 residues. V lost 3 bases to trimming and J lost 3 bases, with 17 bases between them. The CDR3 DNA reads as TGTGCCAGCAGCTTCAAACTAGCAGGCGTAAAAGAGACCCAGTACTTC. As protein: CASSFKLAGVKETQYF. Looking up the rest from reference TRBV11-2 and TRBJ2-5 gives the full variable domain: EAGVAQSPRYKIIEKRQSVAFWCNPISGHATLYWYQQILGQGPKLLIQFQNNGVVDDSQLPKDRFSAERLKGVDSTLKIQPAKLEDSAVYLCASSFKLAGVKETQYFGPGTRLLVL.

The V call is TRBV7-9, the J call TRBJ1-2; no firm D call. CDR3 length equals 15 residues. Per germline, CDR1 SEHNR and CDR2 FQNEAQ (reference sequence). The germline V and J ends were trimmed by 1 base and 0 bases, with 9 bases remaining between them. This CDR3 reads CASSLGGIPNYGYTF. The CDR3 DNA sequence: TGTGCCAGCAGCTTAGGAGGGATCCCTAACTATGGCTACACCTTC.

Written as DNA, the CDR3 is TGCGCCAGCAGCTTGGGGGCCTCGGGACTTTTTACCGGGGAGCTGTTTTTT. Its translation is CASSLGASGLFTGELFF. The chain has TRBV5-1 and TRBJ2-2; the D gene is possibly TRBD2 (6 bases). Germline V gene lookup returns CDR1 SGHRS and CDR2 YFSETQ. The length of the CDR3 is 17 residues. V shed 0 bases and J shed 5 bases, with 17 bases lying between them.

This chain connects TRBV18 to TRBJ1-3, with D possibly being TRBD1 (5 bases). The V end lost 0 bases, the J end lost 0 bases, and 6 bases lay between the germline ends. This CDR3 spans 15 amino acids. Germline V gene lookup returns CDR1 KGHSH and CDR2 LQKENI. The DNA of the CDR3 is TGTGCCAGCTCACCACCCACAGGCTCTGGAAACACCATATATTTT. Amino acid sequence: CASSPPTGSGNTIYF.

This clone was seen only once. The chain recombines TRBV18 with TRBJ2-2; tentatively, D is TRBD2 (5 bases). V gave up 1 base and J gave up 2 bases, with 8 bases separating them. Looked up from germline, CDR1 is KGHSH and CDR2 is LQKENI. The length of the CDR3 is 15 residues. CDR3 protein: CASSPRGLNTGELFF. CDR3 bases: TGTGCCAGCTCACCACGTGGACTTAACACCGGGGAGCTGTTTTTT.

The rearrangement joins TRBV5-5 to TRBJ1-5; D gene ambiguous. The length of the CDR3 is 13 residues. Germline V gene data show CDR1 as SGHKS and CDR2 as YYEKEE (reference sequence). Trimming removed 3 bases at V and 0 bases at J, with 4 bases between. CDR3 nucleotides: TGTGCCAGCAGCTCGCTTAGCAATCAGCCCCAGCATTTT. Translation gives CASSSLSNQPQHF.

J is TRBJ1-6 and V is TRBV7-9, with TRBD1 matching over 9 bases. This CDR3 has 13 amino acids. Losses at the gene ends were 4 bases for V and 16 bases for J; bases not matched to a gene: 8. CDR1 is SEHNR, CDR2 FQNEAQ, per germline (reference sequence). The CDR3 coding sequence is TGTGCCAGCAGCTCGGGACAGGGCGCACGTCTCCACTTT. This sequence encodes CASSSGQGARLHF.

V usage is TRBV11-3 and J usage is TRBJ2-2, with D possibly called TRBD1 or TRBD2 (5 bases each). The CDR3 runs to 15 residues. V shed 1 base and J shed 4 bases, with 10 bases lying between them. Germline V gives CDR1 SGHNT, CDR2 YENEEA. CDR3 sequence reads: CASSLGGRSTGELFF. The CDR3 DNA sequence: TGTGCCAGCAGCTTAGGGGGGAGAAGCACCGGGGAGCTGTTTTTT.

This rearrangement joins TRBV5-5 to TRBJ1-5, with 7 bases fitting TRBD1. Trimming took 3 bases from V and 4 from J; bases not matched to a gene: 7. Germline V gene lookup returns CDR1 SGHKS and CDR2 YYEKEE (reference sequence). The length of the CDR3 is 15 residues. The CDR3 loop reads CASSSGTVANQPQHF. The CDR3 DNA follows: TGTGCCAGCAGCTCCGGGACAGTAGCAAATCAGCCCCAGCATTTT.

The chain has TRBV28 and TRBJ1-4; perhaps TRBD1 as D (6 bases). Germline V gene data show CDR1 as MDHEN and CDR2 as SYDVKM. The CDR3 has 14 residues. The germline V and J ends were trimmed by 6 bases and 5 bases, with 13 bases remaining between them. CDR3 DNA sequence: TGTGCCAGCAGGGCCGGGACACCGAATGAAAAACTGTTTTTT. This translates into CASRAGTPNEKLFF.

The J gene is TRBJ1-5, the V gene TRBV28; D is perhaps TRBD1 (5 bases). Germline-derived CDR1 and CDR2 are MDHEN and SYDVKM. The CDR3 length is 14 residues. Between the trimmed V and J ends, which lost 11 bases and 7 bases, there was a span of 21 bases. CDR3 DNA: TGTGCCGGCCAGCCCGGGGGGAGGCGCCAGCCCCAGCATTTT. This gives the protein CAGQPGGRRQPQHF.

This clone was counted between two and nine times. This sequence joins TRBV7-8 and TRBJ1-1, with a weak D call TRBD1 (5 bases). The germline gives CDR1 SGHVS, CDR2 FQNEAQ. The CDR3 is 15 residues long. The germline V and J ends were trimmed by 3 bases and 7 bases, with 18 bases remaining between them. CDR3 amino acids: CASSLGRAASGEAFF. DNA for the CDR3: TGTGCCAGCAGCTTGGGACGGGCCGCGTCGGGTGAAGCTTTCTTT.